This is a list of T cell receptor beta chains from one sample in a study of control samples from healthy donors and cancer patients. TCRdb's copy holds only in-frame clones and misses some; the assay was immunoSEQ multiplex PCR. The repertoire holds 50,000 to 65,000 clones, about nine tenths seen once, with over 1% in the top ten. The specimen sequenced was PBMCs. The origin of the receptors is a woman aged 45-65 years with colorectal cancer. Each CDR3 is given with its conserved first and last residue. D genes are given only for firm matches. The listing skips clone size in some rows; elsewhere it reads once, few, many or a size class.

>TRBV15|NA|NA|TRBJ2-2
CATSSSQGRELFF
TGTGCCACCAGCAGTTCCCAAGGTCGGGAGCTGTTTTTT
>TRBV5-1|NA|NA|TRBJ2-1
CASSLVASEGNEQFF
TGCGCCAGCAGCTTGGTTGCTAGCGAAGGGAATGAGCAGTTCTTC
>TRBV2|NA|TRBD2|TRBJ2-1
CASSRLAFDEQFF
TGTGCCAGCAGTCGACTAGCTTTCGATGAGCAGTTCTTC
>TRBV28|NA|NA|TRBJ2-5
CASRAYREQETQYF
TGTGCCAGCAGAGCTTATCGGGAGCAAGAGACCCAGTACTTC
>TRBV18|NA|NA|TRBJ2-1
CASSAGTRLGEQFF
TGTGCCAGCTCAGCCGGGACCCGTCTTGGTGAGCAGTTCTTC
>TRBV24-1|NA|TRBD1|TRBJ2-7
CATSDLGQGDEQYF
TGTGCCACCAGTGATTTGGGGCAGGGGGACGAGCAGTACTTC
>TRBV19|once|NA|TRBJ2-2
CASRTVPDMSAGELFF
TGTGCCAGTAGGACAGTCCCAGATATGTCGGCTGGGGAGCTGTTTTTT
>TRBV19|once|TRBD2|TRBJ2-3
CATGLAGGLITDTQYF
TGTGCCACGGGGCTAGCGGGGGGGCTGATCACAGATACGCAGTATTTT
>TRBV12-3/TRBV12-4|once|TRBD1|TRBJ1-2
CASGRQGYGYTF
TGTGCCAGCGGAAGACAGGGGTATGGCTACACCTTC
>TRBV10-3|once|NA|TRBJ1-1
CAISEFDRAEAFF
TGTGCCATCAGTGAGTTTGACCGGGCTGAAGCTTTCTTT
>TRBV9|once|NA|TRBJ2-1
CASSEGGYNEQFF
TGTGCCAGCAGCGAGGGGGGGTACAATGAGCAGTTCTTC
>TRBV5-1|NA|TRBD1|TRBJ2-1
CASSPGQAYNEQFF
TGCGCCAGCAGCCCTGGACAGGCCTACAATGAGCAGTTCTTC
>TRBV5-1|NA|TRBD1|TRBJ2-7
CASSLEGTGAYEQYF
TGCGCCAGCAGCTTGGAGGGGACAGGAGCCTACGAGCAGTACTTC
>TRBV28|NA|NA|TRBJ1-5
CASSLYGTGNRIGGQPQHF
TGTGCCAGCAGTTTATATGGTACAGGGAATCGGATCGGAGGGCAGCCCCAGCATTTT